The 10 T cell receptor beta chains below all came from one sample that was sequenced in a study of tumor-infiltrating lymphocytes in oesophageal squamous cell carcinoma. TCRdb passed the reads through MiXCR, listing each CDR3 protein once. The sample holds 12,000 or so distinct CDR3 sequences; nearly 60% are singletons and the top ten take approximately 54%. The sample consisted of blood. The source of these receptors is a female donor with esophageal squamous cell carcinoma.

This clonotype ranks as medium-sized. The rearrangement uses TRBV6-1 and TRBJ1-5; no reliable D call. The CDR3 contains 16 residues. CDR1 and CDR2 from the germline V gene are MNHNS and SASEGT. Between the trimmed V and J ends, which lost 3 bases and 6 bases, there was a span of 18 bases. CDR3 region: CASSEDPPRPGQPQHF. The CDR3 DNA follows: TGTGCCAGCAGTGAGGATCCGCCCCGGCCAGGTCAGCCCCAGCATTTT.

Worth noting for this clonotype: The CDR3 does not close with the conserved phenylalanine or tryptophan, likely indicating a read error. The limits of the CDR3 on the DNA are not certain, so only TCRdb's listed CDR3 is given. The chain has TRBV7-2 and TRBJ2-6; TRBD1, the D gene given by the table, was not confirmed from the DNA. The length of the CDR3 is 14 amino acids, counting both ends. The germline CDR1 and CDR2 sequences are SGHTA and FQGNSA. This CDR3 is CASSLNQGEQFFGA.

The chain combines TRBV7-4 with TRBJ2-1; 7 positions agree with TRBD2. Germline trimming cut 0 bases from V and 0 bases from J; bases unmatched to any gene: 14. Per germline, CDR1 SGHVT and CDR2 SQSDAQ. The CDR3 extends over 20 amino acids. The CDR3 region has the DNA TGTGCCAGCAGCTTAGCGCATGGGGGGGGAGACAGAAGCTCCTACAATGAGCAGTTCTTC. This translates into CASSLAHGGGDRSSYNEQFF.

The chain combines TRBV6-2 or TRBV6-3 with TRBJ2-6; 8 nucleotides agree with TRBD1. There are 20 residues in the CDR3. CDR1 is MNHEY and CDR2 is SVGEGT in the germline V gene. V gave up 4 bases and J gave up 0 bases; unmatched junction bases: 14. The CDR3 DNA is TGTGCCAGCAGTTGGGACAGGAGTAAACCAACAAACTCTGGGGCCAACGTCCTGACTTTC. Amino acids: CASSWDRSKPTNSGANVLTF.

V gene TRBV12-3 or TRBV12-4 combines with J gene TRBJ1-4; D unresolved. The CDR3 spans 13 residues. Trimming took off 6 bases at V and 6 bases at J, with 11 bases between the two ends. As DNA, the CDR3 is TGTGCCAGCAGCCCTCGTTGGGATGAAAAACTGTTTTTT. Protein: CASSPRWDEKLFF.

The chain combines TRBV7-3 with TRBJ2-7; D not certain. With the DNA end fitting TRBJ2-1 better, the J assignment may be wrong. This CDR3 spans 14 amino acids. CDR1 is SGHTA, CDR2 FQGTGA, per germline. CDR3 protein: CASSPETSYNEQFF. CDR3 coding DNA: TGTGCCAGCAGTCCAGAGACCAGTTACAATGAGCAGTTCTTC.

The genes are TRBV12-3 or TRBV12-4 and TRBJ2-1; TRBD1 agrees at 8 bases. V gave up 4 bases and J gave up 8 bases; unmatched junction bases: 4. The CDR3 consists of 13 residues. CDR3: CASSSGTGHEQFF. CDR3 DNA: TGTGCCAGCAGTTCCGGGACAGGACATGAGCAGTTCTTC.

This clonotype was seen more than once but under ten times. The chain couples TRBV7-8 to TRBJ2-3; 7 positions agree with TRBD2. The CDR3 runs to 16 residues. The V segment lost 2 bases and the J segment 4 bases; nucleotides outside the gene matches: 9. Germline assignment: CDR1 SGHVS and CDR2 FQNEAQ. DNA of the CDR3: TGTGCCAGCAGCTTATCCGGGGCGGGAGCCGCAGATACGCAGTATTTT. It specifies CASSLSGAGAADTQYF.

The V gene is TRBV7-2, the J gene TRBJ2-5; 10 positions match TRBD2. With the DNA end fitting TRBJ2-1 better, the J assignment may be wrong. CDR1 and CDR2 (germline): SGHTA, FQGNSA. This CDR3 contains 15 residues. The CDR3 region is CASSLEASGSREQFF. DNA of the CDR3: TGTGCCAGCAGCTTAGAGGCTAGCGGGAGTCGAGAGCAGTTCTTC.

By frequency in the sample, this clonotype is medium-sized. V gene TRBV6-1 combines with J gene TRBJ2-7; a weak D match, TRBD2 (6 bases). Germline loops: CDR1 MNHNS, CDR2 SASEGT. This CDR3 contains 13 residues. With 6 bases removed from V and 1 base from J, the gap between germline ends came to 10 bases. For the CDR3, the DNA is TGTGCCAGCAGCCTAGCGTATTCCTACGAGCAGTACTTC. Protein product: CASSLAYSYEQYF.